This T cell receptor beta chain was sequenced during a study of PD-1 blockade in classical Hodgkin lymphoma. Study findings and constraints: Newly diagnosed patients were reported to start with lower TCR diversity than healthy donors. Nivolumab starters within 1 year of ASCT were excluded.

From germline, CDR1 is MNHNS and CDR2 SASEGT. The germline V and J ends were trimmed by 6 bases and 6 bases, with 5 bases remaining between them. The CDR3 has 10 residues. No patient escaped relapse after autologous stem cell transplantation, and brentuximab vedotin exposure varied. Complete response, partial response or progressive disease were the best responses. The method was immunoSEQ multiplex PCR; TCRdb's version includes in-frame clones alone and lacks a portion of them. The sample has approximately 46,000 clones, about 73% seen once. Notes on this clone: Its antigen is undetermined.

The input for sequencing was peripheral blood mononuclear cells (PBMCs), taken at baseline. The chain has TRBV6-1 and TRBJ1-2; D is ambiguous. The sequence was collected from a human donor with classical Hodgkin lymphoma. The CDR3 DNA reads TGTGCCAGCAGAGAGGATGGCTACACCTTC. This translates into CASREDGYTF.